This T cell receptor (beta chain) was obtained from a study of vaccination effects on CD4 cells after COVID-19. In the study overall: The study sampled a couple of convalescent patients 16 days and one week before vaccination.

Expansion of antigen-specific CD4+ T cells with viral peptide pools was carried out by the ViraFEST assay before sequencing. Culture lasted 10 days before CD4+ T cell isolation. Their SARS-CoV-2 infection, verified by PCR, occurred between March and December 2020. With 8.5 to 10 ug/ml peptides and roughly 11 IU/ml IL-2, fewer than 2.5 million PBMC per well were cultured. Some clones are missing from TCRdb's copy, which holds only in-frame ones; the method was immunoSEQ multiplex PCR. The data show some 56,000 clones, around 80% seen once. Concerning this clone itself: The antigen remains unidentified.

V was shortened by 0 bases and J by 7 bases, with 15 bases between the two germline ends. Germline V gene sequence: CDR1 LGHNA, CDR2 YNFKEQ. This CDR3 comprises 16 residues. Sequences were derived from CD4+ T cells from PBMCs cultured with HIV peptides, sampled before COVID-19 vaccination. The subset: HIV-1 Nef peptide pool negative control/reference culture. The clonotype originates from a human donor who had a prior SARS-CoV-2 infection. The chain uses TRBV4-2 and TRBJ2-2; D not resolved. CDR3: CASSQENILIGGELFF. In DNA form, the CDR3 reads TGTGCCAGCAGCCAAGAGAACATACTAATAGGCGGGGAGCTGTTTTTT.